This paragraph reports one T cell receptor (beta chain). Its antigen is still unknown. It was with 60 Vbeta and 13 Jbeta primers that the PCR ran. Per the original methods: Tens of millions of unique TCR beta chains, some 9.9 million of them shared, were counted by a later analysis. Repertoires were generated with immunoSEQ multiplex PCR, while TCRdb's copy carries only in-frame clones and drops some. From that table come the V and J calls and clone size; the DNA was used to work out D and trimming. The data show 100,000 or so clones, with roughly 70% seen just once and under 11% held by the top ten. The sample comes from a study of cytomegalovirus exposure and HLA in healthy donors. Study observations and caveats: As a later analysis showed, several of the most significant clusters appeared to be linked to common viral pathogens. A previous analysis found most TCR beta V segments productive roughly 87% or roughly 30% of the time. Follow-up analysis found HLA locus-dependent TCR association rates, highest for DRB1 and lowest for HLA-C.

J lost 12 bases, V lost 1 base, and 14 bases had no gene match. Germline V gene data show CDR1 as LGHNA and CDR2 as YSLEER. The CDR3 runs 15 residues. The sample taken for sequencing was PBMCs. This TCR came from a man in his fifties or sixties in good health and CMV-seronegative. The chain couples TRBV4-3 to TRBJ1-1; 7 bases match TRBD1. CDR3 protein: CASSQALGDRRQTFF. The DNA of the CDR3 is TGCGCCAGCAGCCAAGCCCTCGGGGACAGACGCCAGACTTTCTTT.